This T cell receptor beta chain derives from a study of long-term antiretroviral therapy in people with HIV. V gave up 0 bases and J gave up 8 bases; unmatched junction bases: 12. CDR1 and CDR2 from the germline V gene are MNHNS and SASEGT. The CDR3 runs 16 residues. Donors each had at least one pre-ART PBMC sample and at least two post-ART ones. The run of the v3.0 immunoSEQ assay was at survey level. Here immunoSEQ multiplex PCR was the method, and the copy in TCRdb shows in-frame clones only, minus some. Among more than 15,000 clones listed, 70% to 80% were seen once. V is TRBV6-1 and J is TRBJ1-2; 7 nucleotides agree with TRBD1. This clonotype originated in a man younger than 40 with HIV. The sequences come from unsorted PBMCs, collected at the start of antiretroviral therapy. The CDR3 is CASSEAALGGKWGYTF. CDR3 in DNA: TGTGCCAGCAGTGAAGCGGCCCTAGGGGGCAAGTGGGGCTACACCTTC.